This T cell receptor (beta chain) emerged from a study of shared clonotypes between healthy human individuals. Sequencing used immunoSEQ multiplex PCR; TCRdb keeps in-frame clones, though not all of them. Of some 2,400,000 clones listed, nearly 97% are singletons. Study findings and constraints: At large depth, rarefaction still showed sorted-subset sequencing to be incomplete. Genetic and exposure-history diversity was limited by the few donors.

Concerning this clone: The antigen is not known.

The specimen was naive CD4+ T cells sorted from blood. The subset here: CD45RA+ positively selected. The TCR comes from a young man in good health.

The CDR3 DNA sequence: TGTGCCAGCCGCTTGACAGGCCCAATGAACACTGAAGCTTTCTTT. Amino acids: CASRLTGPMNTEAFF. The genes are TRBV2 and TRBJ1-1; D is possibly TRBD1 (6 bases). Trimming stripped 8 bases from V and 0 bases from J, with 16 bases between. The germline gives CDR1 SNHLY, CDR2 FYNNEI. The length of the CDR3 is 15 residues.